The T cell receptor (beta chain) described here comes from a study of T cell responses to AZD1222 COVID-19 vaccine. Study results and caveats: Regions left unmutated in variants are reportedly the target of nearly half of spike-specific TCRs. Along spike, vaccine-associated CD4 TCRs were found throughout, with dominance at 160-218 and 743-854. Repertoires were obtained only post-peak T cell response. Baseline serology detected seropositivity in only 5 or 6 AZD1222 recipients.

Measured with immunoSEQ multiplex PCR; TCRdb has only the in-frame clones, and not every one. This table has approximately 82,000 clones, roughly 90% appearing once. With 5 bases removed from V and 5 bases from J, the gap between germline ends came to 12 bases. CDR1 is MNHEY and CDR2 is SMNVEV in the germline V gene (reference sequence). CDR3 length equals 14 residues. In regard to this clone: What it binds is not known.

The rearrangement uses TRBV27 and TRBJ1-4, with a possible D match to TRBD1 (5 bases). Source: peripheral blood, taken on day 0 of AZD1222 vaccination. The source of this sequence is an adult in good health. CDR3 coding DNA: TGTGCCAGCAGTAGGGGTTTTGCCAATGAAAAACTGTTTTTT. Amino acid sequence: CASSRGFANEKLFF.